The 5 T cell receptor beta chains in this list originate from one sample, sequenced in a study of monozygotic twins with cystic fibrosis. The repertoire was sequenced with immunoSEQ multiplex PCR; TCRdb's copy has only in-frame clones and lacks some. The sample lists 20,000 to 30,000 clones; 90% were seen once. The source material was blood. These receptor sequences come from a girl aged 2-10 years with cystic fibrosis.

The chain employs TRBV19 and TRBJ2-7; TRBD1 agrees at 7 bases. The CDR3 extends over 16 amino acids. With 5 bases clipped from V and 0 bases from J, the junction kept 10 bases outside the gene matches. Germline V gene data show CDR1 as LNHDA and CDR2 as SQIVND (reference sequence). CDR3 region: CASSPLRGQTSYEQYF. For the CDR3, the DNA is TGTGCCAGTAGTCCTCTCCGGGGACAGACCTCCTACGAGCAGTACTTC.

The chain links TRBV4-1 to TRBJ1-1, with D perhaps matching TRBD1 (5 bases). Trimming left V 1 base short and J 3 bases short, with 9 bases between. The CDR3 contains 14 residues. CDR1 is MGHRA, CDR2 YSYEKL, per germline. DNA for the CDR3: TGCGCCAGCAGCCAAGTCAGGGTTGACACTGAAGCTTTCTTT. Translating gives CASSQVRVDTEAFF.

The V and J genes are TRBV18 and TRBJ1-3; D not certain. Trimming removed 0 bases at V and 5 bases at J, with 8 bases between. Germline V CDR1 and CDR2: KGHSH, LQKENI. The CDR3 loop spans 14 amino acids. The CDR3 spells CASSPPVGRNTIYF. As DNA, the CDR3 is TGTGCCAGCTCACCACCCGTGGGCCGAAACACCATATATTTT.

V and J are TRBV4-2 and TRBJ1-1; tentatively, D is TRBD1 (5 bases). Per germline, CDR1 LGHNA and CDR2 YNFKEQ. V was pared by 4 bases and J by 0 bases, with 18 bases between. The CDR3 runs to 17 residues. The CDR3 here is CASSPQLPGALNTEAFF. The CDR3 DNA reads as TGTGCCAGCAGCCCCCAGCTACCCGGGGCTCTGAACACTGAAGCTTTCTTT.

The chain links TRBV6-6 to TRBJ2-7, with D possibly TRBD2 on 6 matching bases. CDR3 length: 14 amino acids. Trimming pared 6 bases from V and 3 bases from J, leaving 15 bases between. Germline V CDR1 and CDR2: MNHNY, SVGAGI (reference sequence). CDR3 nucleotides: TGTGCCAGCAGACATGCGGGACGGATCTACGAGCAGTACTTC. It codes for CASRHAGRIYEQYF.